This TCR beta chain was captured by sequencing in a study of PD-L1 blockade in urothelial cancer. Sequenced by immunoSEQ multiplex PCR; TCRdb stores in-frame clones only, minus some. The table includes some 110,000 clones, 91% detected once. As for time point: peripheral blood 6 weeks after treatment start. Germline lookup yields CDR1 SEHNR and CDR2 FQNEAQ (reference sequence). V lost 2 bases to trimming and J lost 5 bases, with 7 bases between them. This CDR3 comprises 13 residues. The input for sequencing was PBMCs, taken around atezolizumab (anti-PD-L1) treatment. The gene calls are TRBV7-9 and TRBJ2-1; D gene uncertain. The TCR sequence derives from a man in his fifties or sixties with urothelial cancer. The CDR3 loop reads CASSLLANNEQFF. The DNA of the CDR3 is TGTGCCAGCAGCTTATTGGCCAACAATGAGCAGTTCTTC. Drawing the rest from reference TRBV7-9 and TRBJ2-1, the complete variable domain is DTGVSQNPRHKITKRGQNVTFRCDPISEHNRLYWYRQTLGQGPEFLTYFQNEAQLEKSRLLSDRFSAERPKGSFSTLEIQRTEQGDSAMYLCASSLLANNEQFFGPGTRLTVL.